This T cell receptor beta chain was recovered during a study of blood T cell repertoires in COVID-19. Study overall: From the United States, Italy and Spain came samples of acute and convalescent COVID-19. The cDNA or gDNA used as material had been derived from T cells, B-cell-depleted T cells, or PBMCs.

In germline, CDR1 is SEHNR, CDR2 FQNEAQ (reference sequence). The trim removed 5 bases at V and 7 bases at J, leaving 11 bases unmatched. The CDR3 loop spans 15 amino acids. Methods used by the authors: Nucleated cell number was recorded as an estimate derived from reference gene primer amplification. Profiled with immunoSEQ multiplex PCR; TCRdb holds only in-frame clones, not every one. The DNA gave D and trimming, while V, J and clone size come from that table. This table holds 85,000 or so clones, 81% found once. This clonotype was sampled from an elderly man with acute or convalescent COVID-19. The J gene is TRBJ2-1, the V gene TRBV7-9, with 7 bases lining up with TRBD2. Input material: peripheral blood. The CDR3 bases are TGTGCCAGCAGCACTAGGGCGGGAGTCATGAATGAGCAGTTCTTC. As protein: CASSTRAGVMNEQFF.